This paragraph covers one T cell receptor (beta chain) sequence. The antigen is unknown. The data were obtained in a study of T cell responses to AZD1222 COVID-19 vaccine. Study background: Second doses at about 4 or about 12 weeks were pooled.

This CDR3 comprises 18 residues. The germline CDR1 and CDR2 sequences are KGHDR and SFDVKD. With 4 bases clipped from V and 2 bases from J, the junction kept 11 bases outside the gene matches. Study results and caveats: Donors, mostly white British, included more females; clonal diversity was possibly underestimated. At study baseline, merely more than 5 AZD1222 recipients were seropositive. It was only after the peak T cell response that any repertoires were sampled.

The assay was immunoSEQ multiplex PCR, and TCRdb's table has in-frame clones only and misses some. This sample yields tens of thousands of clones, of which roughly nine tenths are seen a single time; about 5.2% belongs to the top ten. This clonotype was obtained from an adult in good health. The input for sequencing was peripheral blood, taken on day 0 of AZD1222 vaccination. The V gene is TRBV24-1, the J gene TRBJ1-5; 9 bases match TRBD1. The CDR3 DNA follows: TGTGCCACCAGTGACCCTGGGACAGGGAAGGGTGGCAATCAGCCCCAGCATTTT. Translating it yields CATSDPGTGKGGNQPQHF.